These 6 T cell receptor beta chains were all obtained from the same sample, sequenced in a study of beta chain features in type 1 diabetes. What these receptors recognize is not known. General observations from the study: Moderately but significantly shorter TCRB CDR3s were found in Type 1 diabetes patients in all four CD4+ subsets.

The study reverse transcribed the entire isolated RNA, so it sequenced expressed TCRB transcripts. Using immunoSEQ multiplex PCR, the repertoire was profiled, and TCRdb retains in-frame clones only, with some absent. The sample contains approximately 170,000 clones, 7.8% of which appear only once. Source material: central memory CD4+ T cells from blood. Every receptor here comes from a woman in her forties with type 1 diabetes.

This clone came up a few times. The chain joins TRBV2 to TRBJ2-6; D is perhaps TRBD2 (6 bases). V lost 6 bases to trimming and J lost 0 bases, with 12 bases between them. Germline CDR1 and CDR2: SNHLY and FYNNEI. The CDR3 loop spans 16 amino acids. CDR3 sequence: CASSSGWDSGANVLTF. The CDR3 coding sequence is TGTGCCAGCAGCAGCGGGTGGGACTCTGGGGCCAACGTCCTGACTTTC.

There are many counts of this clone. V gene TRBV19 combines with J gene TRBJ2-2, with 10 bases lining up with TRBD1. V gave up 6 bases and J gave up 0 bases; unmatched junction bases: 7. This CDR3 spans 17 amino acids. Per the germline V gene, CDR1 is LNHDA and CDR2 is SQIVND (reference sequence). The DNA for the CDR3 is TGTGCCAGTAGCCTCGGGACAGGGGCTACGAACACCGGGGAGCTGTTTTTT. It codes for CASSLGTGATNTGELFF. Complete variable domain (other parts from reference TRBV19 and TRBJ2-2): DGGITQSPKYLFRKEGQNVTLSCEQNLNHDAMYWYRQDPGQGLRLIYYSQIVNDFQKGDIAEGYSVSREKKESFPLTVTSAQKNPTAFYLCASSLGTGATNTGELFFGEGSRLTVL.

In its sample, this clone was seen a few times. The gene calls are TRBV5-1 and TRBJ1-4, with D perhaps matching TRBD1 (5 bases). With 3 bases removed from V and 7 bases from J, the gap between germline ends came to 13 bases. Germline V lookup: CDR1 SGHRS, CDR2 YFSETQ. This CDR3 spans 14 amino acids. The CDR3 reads CASSSQDRSEKLFF. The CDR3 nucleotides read TGCGCCAGCAGCTCACAGGACCGGAGTGAAAAACTGTTTTTT.

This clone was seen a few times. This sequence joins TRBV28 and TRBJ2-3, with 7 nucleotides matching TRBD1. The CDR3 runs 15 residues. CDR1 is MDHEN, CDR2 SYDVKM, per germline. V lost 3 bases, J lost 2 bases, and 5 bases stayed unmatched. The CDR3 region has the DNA TGTGCCAGCAGTTTGAACAGGGGCTACACAGATACGCAGTATTTT. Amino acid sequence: CASSLNRGYTDTQYF.

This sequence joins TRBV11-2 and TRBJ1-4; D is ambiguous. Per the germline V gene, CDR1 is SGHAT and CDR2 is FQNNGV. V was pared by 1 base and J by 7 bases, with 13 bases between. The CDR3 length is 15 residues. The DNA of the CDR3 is TGTGCCAGCAGCTTAGTGCCGTCCGAGGGTGAAAAACTGTTTTTT. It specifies CASSLVPSEGEKLFF.

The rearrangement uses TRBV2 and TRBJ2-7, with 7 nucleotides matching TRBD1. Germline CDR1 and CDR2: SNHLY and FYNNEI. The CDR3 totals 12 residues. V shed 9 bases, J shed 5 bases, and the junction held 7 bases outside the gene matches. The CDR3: CARRNRGNEQYF. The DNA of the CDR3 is TGTGCCAGGCGAAACAGGGGCAACGAGCAGTACTTC.